This TCR beta chain came from a study of cytomegalovirus exposure and HLA in healthy donors. Findings and limits, study-wide: Segments of the TCR beta V type were, in most cases, productive about 87% or about 30% of the time in an earlier analysis.

This clone occurred once. Its specificity is not known. Primers for the PCR totalled 60 Vbeta and 13 Jbeta. Libraries were prepared by immunoSEQ multiplex PCR; TCRdb keeps only in-frame clonotypes and omits some of them. The table lists under 200,000 clones, 70% to 80% of them singletons. V shed 4 bases and J shed 6 bases, with 10 bases lying between them. This CDR3 is 12 amino acids long. Germline V gene sequence: CDR1 MNHEY, CDR2 SVGAGI. The chain uses TRBV6-5 and TRBJ2-7; the D is unclear. The clonotype originates from a man between 35 and 55 years old in good health and CMV-seronegative. Material: PBMCs. The CDR3 is CASSSSTSEQYF. The DNA of the CDR3 is TGTGCCAGCAGTTCTTCTACGAGCGAGCAGTACTTC.